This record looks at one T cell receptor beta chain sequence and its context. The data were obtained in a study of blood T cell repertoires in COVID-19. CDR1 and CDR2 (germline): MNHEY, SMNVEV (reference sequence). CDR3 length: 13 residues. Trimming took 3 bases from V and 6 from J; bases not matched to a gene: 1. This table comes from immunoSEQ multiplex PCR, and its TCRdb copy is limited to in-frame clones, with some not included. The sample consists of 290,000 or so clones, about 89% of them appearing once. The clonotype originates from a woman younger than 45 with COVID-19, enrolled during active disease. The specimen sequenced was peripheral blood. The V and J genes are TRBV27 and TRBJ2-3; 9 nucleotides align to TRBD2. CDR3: CASSFSGSDTQYF. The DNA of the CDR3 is TGTGCCAGCAGTTTTAGCGGGAGTGATACGCAGTATTTT.